The source of this TCR beta chain is a study of T cell changes during pregnancy in multiple sclerosis. On this clone itself: A junction boundary mismatches the germline segment, possibly from a read error.

Generated by immunoSEQ multiplex PCR, the TCRdb table keeps only in-frame clones and is missing some. The data contain about 60,000 clones, 90% to 95% of them singletons. The CDR3 has 14 amino acids. The germline V gene has CDR1 LGHNA and CDR2 YSLEER. The sequence was collected from a female donor with multiple sclerosis, enrolled in a pregnancy study. This specimen was peripheral blood, taken before pregnancy. The gene calls are TRBV4-3 and TRBJ2-1, with TRBD1 identical over 9 bases. CDR3 sequence reads: CASNQDRGYGEQFF. CDR3 DNA sequence: TGCGCCAGCAACCAAGACAGGGGGTATGGTGAGCAGTTCTTC.